These 28 T cell receptor beta chains share one sample of origin, sequenced in a study of blood T cell repertoires in COVID-19. The table came from immunoSEQ multiplex PCR; TCRdb's copy has only in-frame clones and leaves some out. Among approximately 310,000 clones listed, 80% to 90% were seen once. Sequencing was carried out using peripheral blood. Receptors originate from a man aged 50 to 60 with active or convalescent COVID-19.

This sequence joins TRBV6-5 and TRBJ1-1; 7 positions match TRBD1. The CDR3 length is 15 residues. Germline V gene sequence: CDR1 MNHEY, CDR2 SVGAGI. Trimming took 6 bases from V and 3 from J; bases not matched to a gene: 10. The CDR3 loop is CASSTTGAGDTEAFF. In DNA, the CDR3 is TGTGCCAGCAGCACTACAGGGGCCGGAGACACTGAAGCTTTCTTT.

The chain uses TRBV6-5 and TRBJ1-4; D gene ambiguous. Germline CDR1 reads MNHEY; CDR2 reads SVGAGI. This CDR3 has 16 amino acids. V lost 4 bases and J lost 7, with 19 bases in between. The DNA of the CDR3 is TGTGCCAGCAGTTTAACTGACCAAGACCTAGGTGAAAAACTGTTTTTT. Translation: CASSLTDQDLGEKLFF.

CDR3 region: CASSTQHYSNQPQHF. The DNA of the CDR3 is TGTGCCAGTAGTACCCAACATTATAGCAATCAGCCCCAGCATTTT. The chain has TRBV19 and TRBJ1-5; no reliable D call. The V end was cut by 4 bases, the J end by 0 bases, with 10 bases between. CDR3 length equals 15 residues. Germline V CDR1 and CDR2: LNHDA, SQIVND (reference sequence).

The J gene is TRBJ1-2, the V gene TRBV2; 7 bases match TRBD1. Losses at the gene ends were 3 bases for V and 2 bases for J; bases not matched to a gene: 6. The CDR3 consists of 15 residues. Germline V gives CDR1 SNHLY, CDR2 FYNNEI. This CDR3 reads CASSDYRGQNYGYTF. The CDR3 DNA reads as TGTGCCAGCAGTGACTACAGGGGACAGAACTATGGCTACACCTTC.

The rearrangement uses TRBV4-1 and TRBJ1-2; 7 bases match TRBD1. The germline gives CDR1 MGHRA, CDR2 YSYEKL. Losses at the gene ends were 1 base for V and 8 bases for J; bases not matched to a gene: 13. This CDR3 is 16 amino acids long. The CDR3 nucleotides are TGCGCCAGCAGCCAAGGTATCACAGGGGCAGGTCACGGCTACACCTTC. It encodes CASSQGITGAGHGYTF.

The chain joins TRBV2 to TRBJ1-3, with a tentative D call TRBD1 (5 bases). The CDR3 loop spans 16 amino acids. Trimming removed 8 bases from V and 0 bases from J, with 17 bases in between. CDR1 SNHLY and CDR2 FYNNEI come from the germline V gene. DNA of the CDR3: TGTGCCAGCGGACCACCGCGGGGGAACTCTGGAAACACCATATATTTT. As protein: CASGPPRGNSGNTIYF.

This clone was seen once. The gene calls are TRBV24-1 and TRBJ1-1, with TRBD1 as a possible D gene (5 bases). Trimming stripped 1 base from V and 1 base from J, with 15 bases between. Germline V gene data show CDR1 as KGHDR and CDR2 as SFDVKD. The CDR3 loop spans 17 amino acids. Written as DNA, the CDR3 is TGTGCCACCAGTGATTTCGGGGGACCCAGGAGGAACACTGAAGCTTTCTTT. Its protein is CATSDFGGPRRNTEAFF.

V is TRBV30 and J is TRBJ2-1, with 10 nucleotides matching TRBD2. CDR1 and CDR2 from the germline V gene are GTSNPN and SVGIG (reference sequence). J gave up 4 bases and V 7 bases, and 4 bases lay outside the gene matches. This CDR3 has 13 residues. DNA for the CDR3: TGTGCCTCACTAGCGGGGCCTTACAATGAGCAGTTCTTC. Encoded protein: CASLAGPYNEQFF. The entire variable domain, with the rest obtained from reference TRBV30 and TRBJ2-1, is as follows: SQTIHQWPATLVQPVGSPLSLECTVEGTSNPNLYWYRQAAGRGLQLLFYSVGIGQISSEVPQNLSASRPQDRQFILSSKKLLLSDSGFYLCASLAGPYNEQFFGPGTRLTVL.

The chain is built from TRBV2 and TRBJ1-2; D might be TRBD1 (6 bases). V was trimmed by 6 bases and J by 4 bases, leaving 12 bases between them. The CDR3 extends over 13 amino acids. Germline V CDR1 and CDR2: SNHLY, FYNNEI. The CDR3: CASRPTGPYGYTF. CDR3 coding DNA: TGTGCCAGCAGACCTACAGGGCCCTATGGCTACACCTTC. Full variable domain (missing parts from reference TRBV2 and TRBJ1-2): EPEVTQTPSHQVTQMGQEVILRCVPISNHLYFYWYRQILGQKVEFLVSFYNNEISEKSEIFDDQFSVERPDGSNFTLKIRSTKLEDSAMYFCASRPTGPYGYTFGSGTRLTVV.

The J gene is TRBJ2-7, the V gene TRBV6-7; 9 positions agree with TRBD2. TRBV6-7 is an ORF for which the function is uncertain. The ends lost 2 bases at V and 0 bases at J; junction bases unmatched: 11. CDR3 size: 18 residues. The CDR3 here is CASSYELAGGVGSYEQYF. In nucleotides, the CDR3 is TGTGCCAGCAGTTACGAACTCGCGGGAGGGGTAGGCTCCTACGAGCAGTACTTC.

This chain uses TRBV28 with TRBJ1-3; TRBD1 agrees at 8 bases. The CDR3 consists of 15 residues. V was pared by 6 bases and J by 2 bases, with 6 bases of the junction left unmatched. Germline V lookup: CDR1 MDHEN, CDR2 SYDVKM. CDR3 DNA: TGTGCCAGCAGCGCCGCGGACAGGGCTGGAAACACCATATATTTT. Protein: CASSAADRAGNTIYF.

The rearrangement uses TRBV4-2 and TRBJ2-3; TRBD2 matches 11 bases. CDR3 length: 17 amino acids. Germline V gene sequence: CDR1 LGHNA, CDR2 YNFKEQ. With V trimmed by 0 bases and J by 4 bases, 6 bases remained unmatched. Here the CDR3 DNA reads TGTGCCAGCAGCCAAGATAAACTAGCGGGAGTGCCAGATACGCAGTATTTT. Translating gives CASSQDKLAGVPDTQYF.

This chain links TRBV5-6 with TRBJ2-5, with TRBD2 identical over 11 bases. The germline gives CDR1 SGHDT, CDR2 YYEEEE. J lost 0 bases, V lost 3 bases, and 4 bases had no gene match. The CDR3 runs to 16 residues. This CDR3 reads CASSWGLAAYQETQYF. In DNA, the CDR3 is TGTGCCAGCAGCTGGGGACTAGCGGCCTACCAAGAGACCCAGTACTTC.

This chain links TRBV11-3 with TRBJ2-1; possibly TRBD1 for D (5 bases). CDR3 length: 14 amino acids. Germline values: CDR1 SGHNT, CDR2 YENEEA. Trimming pared 5 bases from V and 9 bases from J, leaving 17 bases between. CDR3: CASSRGQGPPEQFF. CDR3 bases: TGTGCCAGCAGCCGAGGCCAGGGTCCCCCTGAGCAGTTCTTC.

This clone was seen more than once but under ten times. This chain connects TRBV12-3 or TRBV12-4 to TRBJ2-7, with D uncertain. This CDR3 contains 13 residues. V was pared by 5 bases and J by 4 bases, with 12 bases between. CDR3: CASSPQRSYEQYF. The CDR3 DNA reads TGTGCCAGCAGTCCACAACGCAGTTACGAGCAGTACTTC.

This clone was counted only a few times. This chain links TRBV20-1 with TRBJ2-3; TRBD1 might be the D (6 bases). Germline values: CDR1 DFQATT, CDR2 SNEGSKA (reference sequence). V lost 3 bases to trimming and J lost 4 bases, with 14 bases between them. This CDR3 contains 14 residues. This chain's CDR3 is CSASRREGADTQYF. CDR3 coding DNA: TGCAGTGCTAGTCGGAGAGAGGGGGCAGATACGCAGTATTTT.

This clone was counted once. CDR3 DNA sequence: TGTGCCAGCAGCTCCCGGGCTGGGGCAGGGGATGAGCAGTTCTTC. The encoded protein is CASSSRAGAGDEQFF. The chain employs TRBV7-2 and TRBJ2-1, with TRBD1 as a possible D gene (6 bases). The germline gives CDR1 SGHTA, CDR2 FQGNSA. Trimming took 4 bases from V and 8 from J, leaving 18 bases between them. This CDR3 contains 15 residues.

This clone was counted many times. The chain uses TRBV7-8 and TRBJ2-1, with TRBD1 matching 7 bases. V dropped 5 bases and J dropped 9; count of bases not matched to a gene: 13. The CDR3 is 15 amino acids. In germline, CDR1 is SGHVS, CDR2 FQNEAQ. The CDR3 here is CASSQTRGLGSEQFF. The DNA of the CDR3 is TGTGCCAGCAGCCAAACTAGGGGGCTAGGGAGTGAGCAGTTCTTC.

J is TRBJ2-1 and V is TRBV7-2; maybe TRBD1 (5 bases). Germline V lookup: CDR1 SGHTA, CDR2 FQGNSA. This CDR3 comprises 14 residues. Trimming shortened V by 5 bases and J by 6 bases, and 14 bases separated the two germline ends. The CDR3 coding sequence is TGTGCCAGCAGCCCAGCAGGGTTCCCCAATGAGCAGTTCTTC. Its translation: CASSPAGFPNEQFF.

CDR3 residues: CASSLPQGANEKLFF. CDR3 sequence (DNA): TGTGCCAGCAGCCTGCCACAGGGGGCTAATGAAAAACTGTTTTTT. The chain combines TRBV11-2 with TRBJ1-4; 8 positions match TRBD1. The V gene's germline CDR1 is SGHAT and CDR2 FQNNGV. The V and J ends lost 5 bases and 3 bases, in that order; junction bases with no gene match: 5. The CDR3 runs to 15 residues.

V and J are TRBV28 and TRBJ1-2, with D tentatively TRBD1 (5 bases). Germline CDR1 reads MDHEN; CDR2 reads SYDVKM. This CDR3 has 16 residues. Trimming took off 6 bases at V and 8 bases at J, with 25 bases between the two ends. Written as DNA, the CDR3 is TGTGCCAGCAGCACCGTAGGGGCGCCTGCGCCCAAAGGCTACACCTTC. Its translation: CASSTVGAPAPKGYTF.

The sample holds one count of this clone. V is TRBV2 and J is TRBJ1-2, with D perhaps TRBD1 (6 bases). V shed 8 bases and J shed 12 bases, with 16 bases lying between them. Germline V gives CDR1 SNHLY, CDR2 FYNNEI. The CDR3 totals 11 residues. The CDR3 region is CASLLQQGNTF. The CDR3 DNA sequence: TGTGCCAGCCTTCTCCAACAGGGTAACACCTTC.

This clone was observed a single time. This chain's CDR3 is CASSPTGDSNQPQHF. The CDR3 DNA reads as TGTGCCAGCAGTCCGACAGGGGATAGCAATCAGCCCCAGCATTTT. The rearrangement joins TRBV6-6 to TRBJ1-5; 8 bases are shared with TRBD1. V lost 5 bases, J lost 0 bases, and 3 bases stayed unmatched. This CDR3 region has 15 residues. CDR1 is MNHNY and CDR2 is SVGAGI in the germline V gene (reference sequence).

The rearrangement joins TRBV7-2 to TRBJ1-6, with TRBD1 matching over 8 bases. Trimming cost V 6 bases and J 6 bases; bases outside gene matches: 7. The CDR3 length is 15 residues. The germline CDR1 and CDR2 sequences are SGHTA and FQGNSA. The chain's CDR3 is CASRQQGELNSPLHF. The CDR3 nucleotides are TGTGCCAGCAGACAACAGGGGGAACTTAATTCACCCCTCCACTTT.

J is TRBJ1-5 and V is TRBV6-2 or TRBV6-3; 7 positions agree with TRBD1. V was clipped by 5 bases and J by 5 bases; unmatched bases: 6. Germline-derived CDR1 and CDR2 are MNHEY and SVGEGT. CDR3 length: 14 amino acids. The CDR3 loop is CASSLGTADQPQHF. For the CDR3, the DNA is TGTGCCAGCAGTCTAGGGACAGCGGATCAGCCCCAGCATTTT.

This chain joins TRBV2 and TRBJ1-2, with TRBD1 matching 9 bases. V was clipped by 5 bases and J by 3 bases; unmatched bases: 7. The CDR3 has 15 residues. Germline CDR1 and CDR2: SNHLY and FYNNEI. The CDR3 region has the DNA TGTGCCAGCAGTCAGGACAGGGGATCACACTATGGCTACACCTTC. Translation gives CASSQDRGSHYGYTF. The variable domain in full, completed from reference TRBV2 and TRBJ1-2, reads EPEVTQTPSHQVTQMGQEVILRCVPISNHLYFYWYRQILGQKVEFLVSFYNNEISEKSEIFDDQFSVERPDGSNFTLKIRSTKLEDSAMYFCASSQDRGSHYGYTFGSGTRLTVV.

J is TRBJ2-7 and V is TRBV5-1; 7 bases match TRBD1. The CDR3 loop spans 14 amino acids. J was trimmed by 2 bases and V by 3 bases; bases with no gene match: 5. Germline V lookup: CDR1 SGHRS, CDR2 YFSETQ. The DNA for the CDR3 is TGCGCCAGCAGCTCCCAGACAGGGACCTACGAGCAGTACTTC. This gives the protein CASSSQTGTYEQYF.

The chain carries TRBV2 and TRBJ2-3; the match to TRBD2 covers 10 bases. The CDR3 contains 16 residues. CDR1 is SNHLY and CDR2 is FYNNEI in the germline V gene. Germline trimming cut 8 bases from V and 1 base from J; bases unmatched to any gene: 9. The CDR3 sequence is CASRGLAAQGTDTQYF. CDR3 nucleotides: TGTGCCAGCCGCGGACTAGCGGCCCAGGGCACAGATACGCAGTATTTT.